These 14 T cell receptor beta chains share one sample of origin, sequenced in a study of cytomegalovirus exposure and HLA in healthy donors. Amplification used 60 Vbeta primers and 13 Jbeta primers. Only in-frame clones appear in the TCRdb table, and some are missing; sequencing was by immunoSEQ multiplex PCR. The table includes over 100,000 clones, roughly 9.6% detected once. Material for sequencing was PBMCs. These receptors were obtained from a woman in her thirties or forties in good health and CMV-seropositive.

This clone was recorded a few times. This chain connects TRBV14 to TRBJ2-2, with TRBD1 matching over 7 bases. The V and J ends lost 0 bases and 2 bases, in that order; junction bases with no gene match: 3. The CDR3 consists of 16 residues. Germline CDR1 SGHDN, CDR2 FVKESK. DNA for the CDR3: TGTGCCAGCAGCCAAGAGACAGGGTTCAACACCGGGGAGCTGTTTTTT. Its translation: CASSQETGFNTGELFF.

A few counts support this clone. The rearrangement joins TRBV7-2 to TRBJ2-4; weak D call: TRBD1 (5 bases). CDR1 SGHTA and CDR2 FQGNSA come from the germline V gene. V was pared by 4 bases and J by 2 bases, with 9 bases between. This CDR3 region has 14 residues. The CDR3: CASSSPGTKNIQYF. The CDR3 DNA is TGTGCCAGCAGCTCTCCAGGGACCAAAAACATTCAGTACTTC.

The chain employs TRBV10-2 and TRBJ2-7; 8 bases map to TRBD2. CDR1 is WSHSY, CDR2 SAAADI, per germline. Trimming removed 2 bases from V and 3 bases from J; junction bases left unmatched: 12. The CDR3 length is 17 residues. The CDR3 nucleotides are TGCGCCAGCAGTGAGACTACTCCGGGACTAGGGCACTACGAGCAGTACTTC. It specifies CASSETTPGLGHYEQYF.

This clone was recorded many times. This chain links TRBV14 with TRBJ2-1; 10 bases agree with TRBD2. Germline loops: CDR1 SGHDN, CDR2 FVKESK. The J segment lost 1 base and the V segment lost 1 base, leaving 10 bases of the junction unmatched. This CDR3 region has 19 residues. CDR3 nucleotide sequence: TGTGCCAGCAGCCAAGCGTCTTCGCTAGCGGGGGCTTCCTACAATGAGCAGTTCTTC. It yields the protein CASSQASSLAGASYNEQFF. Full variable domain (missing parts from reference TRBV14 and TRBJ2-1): EAGVTQFPSHSVIEKGQTVTLRCDPISGHDNLYWYRRVMGKEIKFLLHFVKESKQDESGMPNNRFLAERTGGTYSTLKVQPAELEDSGVYFCASSQASSLAGASYNEQFFGPGTRLTVL.

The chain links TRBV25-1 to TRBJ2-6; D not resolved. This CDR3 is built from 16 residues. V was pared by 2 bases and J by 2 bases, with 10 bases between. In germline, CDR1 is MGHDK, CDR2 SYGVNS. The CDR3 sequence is CASSETVRAGANVLTF. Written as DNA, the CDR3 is TGTGCCAGCAGTGAAACAGTACGCGCTGGGGCCAACGTCCTGACTTTC.

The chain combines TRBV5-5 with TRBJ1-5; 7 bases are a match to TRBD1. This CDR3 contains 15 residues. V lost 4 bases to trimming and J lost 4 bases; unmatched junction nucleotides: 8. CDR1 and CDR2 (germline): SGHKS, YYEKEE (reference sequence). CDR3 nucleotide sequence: TGTGCCAGCAGCCCGGGGGACAGTTGGAATCAGCCCCAGCATTTT. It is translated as CASSPGDSWNQPQHF.

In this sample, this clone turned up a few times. DNA of the CDR3: TGTGCCAGCAGCGCCCTCGGGGGGACGAACACCGGGGAGCTGTTTTTT. Its translation is CASSALGGTNTGELFF. J is TRBJ2-2 and V is TRBV7-8, with 7 bases lining up with TRBD2. The V gene's germline CDR1 is SGHVS and CDR2 FQNEAQ. The CDR3 runs to 16 residues. With 5 bases clipped from V and 0 bases from J, the junction kept 6 bases outside the gene matches.

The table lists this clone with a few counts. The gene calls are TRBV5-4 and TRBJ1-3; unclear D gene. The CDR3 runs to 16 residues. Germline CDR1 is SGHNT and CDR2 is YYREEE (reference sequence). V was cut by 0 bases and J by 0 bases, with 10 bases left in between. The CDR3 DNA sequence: TGTGCCAGCAGCTTGGACCCAGGCAGCTCTGGAAACACCATATATTTT. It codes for CASSLDPGSSGNTIYF.

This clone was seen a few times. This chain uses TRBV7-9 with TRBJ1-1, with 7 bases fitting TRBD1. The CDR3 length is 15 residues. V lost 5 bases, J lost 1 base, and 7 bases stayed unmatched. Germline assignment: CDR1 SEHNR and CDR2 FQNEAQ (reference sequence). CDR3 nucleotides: TGTGCCAGCAGCCCCCGGACAGGAGGGAACACTGAAGCTTTCTTT. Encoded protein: CASSPRTGGNTEAFF.

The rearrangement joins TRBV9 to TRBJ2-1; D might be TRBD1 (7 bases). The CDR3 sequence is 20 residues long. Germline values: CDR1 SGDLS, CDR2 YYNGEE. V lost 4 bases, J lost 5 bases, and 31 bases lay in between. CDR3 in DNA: TGTGCCAGCAGCTTTCGCCGGGACAGACCAGCCGGGAGCCTAGACAATGAGCAGTTCTTC. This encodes CASSFRRDRPAGSLDNEQFF.

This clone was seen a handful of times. The CDR3: CASSREGLDTQYF. The CDR3 DNA sequence: TGCGCCAGCAGCCGGGAGGGATTAGATACGCAGTATTTT. This chain joins TRBV5-1 and TRBJ2-3, with 8 positions matching TRBD2. This CDR3 region has 13 residues. The germline gives CDR1 SGHRS, CDR2 YFSETQ. Trimming at V came to 4 bases and at J to 5 bases, leaving 3 bases not matched to a gene. The full variable domain, in which reference TRBV5-1 and TRBJ2-3 provide the parts outside the CDR3, is KAGVTQTPRYLIKTRGQQVTLSCSPISGHRSVSWYQQTPGQGLQFLFEYFSETQRNKGNFPGRFSGRQFSNSRSEMNVSTLELGDSALYLCASSREGLDTQYFGPGTRLTVL.

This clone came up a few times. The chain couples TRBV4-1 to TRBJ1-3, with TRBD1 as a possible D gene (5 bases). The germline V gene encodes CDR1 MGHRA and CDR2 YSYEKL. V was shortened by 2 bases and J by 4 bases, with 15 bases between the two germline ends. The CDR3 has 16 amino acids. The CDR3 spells CASSQPLTARGNTIYF. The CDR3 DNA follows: TGCGCCAGCAGCCAACCCCTGACAGCGAGGGGAAACACCATATATTTT.

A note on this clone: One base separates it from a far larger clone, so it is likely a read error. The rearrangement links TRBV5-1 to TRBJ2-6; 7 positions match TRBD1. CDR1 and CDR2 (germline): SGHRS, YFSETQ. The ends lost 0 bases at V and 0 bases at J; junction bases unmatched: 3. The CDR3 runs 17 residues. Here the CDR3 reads CASSLGGTDSGANVLTF. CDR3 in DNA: TGCGCCAGCAGCTTGGGAGGGACAGACTCTGGGGCCAACGTCCTGACTTTC. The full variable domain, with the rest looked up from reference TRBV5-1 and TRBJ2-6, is KAGVTQTPRYLIKTRGQQVTLSCSPISGHRSVSWYQQTPGQGLQFLFEYFSETQRNKGNFPGRFSGRQFSNSRSEMNVSTLELGDSALYLCASSLGGTDSGANVLTFGAGSRLTVL.

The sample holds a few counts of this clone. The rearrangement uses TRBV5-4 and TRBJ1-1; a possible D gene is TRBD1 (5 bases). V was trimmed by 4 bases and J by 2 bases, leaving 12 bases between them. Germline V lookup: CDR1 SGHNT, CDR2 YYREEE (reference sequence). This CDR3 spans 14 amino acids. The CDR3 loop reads CASSESRVNTEAFF. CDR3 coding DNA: TGTGCCAGCAGCGAATCCAGGGTAAACACTGAAGCTTTCTTT.